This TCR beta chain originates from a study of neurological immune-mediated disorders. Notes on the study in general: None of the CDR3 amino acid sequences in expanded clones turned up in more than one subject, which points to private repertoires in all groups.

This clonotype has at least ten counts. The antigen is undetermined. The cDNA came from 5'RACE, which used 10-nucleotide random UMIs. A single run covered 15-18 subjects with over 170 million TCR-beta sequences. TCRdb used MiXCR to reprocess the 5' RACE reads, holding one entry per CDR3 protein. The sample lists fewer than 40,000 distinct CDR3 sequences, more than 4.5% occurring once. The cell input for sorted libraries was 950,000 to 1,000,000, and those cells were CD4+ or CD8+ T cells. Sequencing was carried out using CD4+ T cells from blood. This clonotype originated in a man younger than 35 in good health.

CDR3 DNA: TGCGCCAGCAGCTTGGTAGCAGCTTCCACCTCCTACGAGCAGTACTTC. Its translation is CASSLVAASTSYEQYF. V usage is TRBV5-1 and J usage is TRBJ2-7, with no clear D. Trimming left V 0 bases short and J 0 bases short, with 13 bases between. CDR3 length: 16 residues. Germline V lookup: CDR1 SGHRS, CDR2 YFSETQ.